This section outlines one TCR beta chain sequence together with its context. The sample originates from a study of technical replicates of blood from a few donors. Profiling relied on immunoSEQ multiplex PCR, and the TCRdb table lists in-frame clones only, not all of them. The sample records some 66,000 clones, 85% to 90% being singletons. V gave up 3 bases and J gave up 3 bases, with 14 bases separating them. Germline values: CDR1 SGHTA, CDR2 FQGNSA. The CDR3 has 15 amino acids. The specimen was PBMCs. The J gene is TRBJ1-2, the V gene TRBV7-2, with a weak D call TRBD1 (5 bases). The clonotype comes from a human donor in good health. Some clones in this sample may be carry-over from other donors' samples. The CDR3 sequence: CASSFLGGDDYGYTF. As DNA, the CDR3 is TGTGCCAGCAGCTTTCTCGGGGGAGACGACTATGGCTACACCTTC.